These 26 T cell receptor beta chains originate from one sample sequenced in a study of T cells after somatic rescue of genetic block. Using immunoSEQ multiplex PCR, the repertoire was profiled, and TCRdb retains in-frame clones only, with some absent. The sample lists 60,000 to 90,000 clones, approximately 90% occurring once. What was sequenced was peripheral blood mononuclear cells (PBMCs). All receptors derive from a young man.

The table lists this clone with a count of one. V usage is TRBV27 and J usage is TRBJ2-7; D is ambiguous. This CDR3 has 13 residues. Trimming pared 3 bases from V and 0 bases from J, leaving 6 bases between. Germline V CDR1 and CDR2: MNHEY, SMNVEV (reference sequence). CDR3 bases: TGTGCCAGCAGTTTGGAAGGCTCCTACGAGCAGTACTTC. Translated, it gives CASSLEGSYEQYF.

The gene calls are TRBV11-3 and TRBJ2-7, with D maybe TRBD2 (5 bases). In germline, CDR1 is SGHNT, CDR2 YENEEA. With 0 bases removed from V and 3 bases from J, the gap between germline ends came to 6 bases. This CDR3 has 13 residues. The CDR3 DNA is TGTGCCAGCAGCTTAGACCGGGGCTACGAGCAGTACTTC. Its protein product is CASSLDRGYEQYF. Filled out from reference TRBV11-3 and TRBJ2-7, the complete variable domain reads EAGVVQSPRYKIIEKKQPVAFWCNPISGHNTLYWYLQNLGQGPELLIRYENEEAVDDSQLPKDRFSAERLKGVDSTLKIQPAELGDSAVYLCASSLDRGYEQYFGPGTRLTVT.

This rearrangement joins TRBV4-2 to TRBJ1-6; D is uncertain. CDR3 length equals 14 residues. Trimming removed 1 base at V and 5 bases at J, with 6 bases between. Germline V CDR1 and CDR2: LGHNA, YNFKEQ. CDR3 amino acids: CASSQGGDNSPLHF. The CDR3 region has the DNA TGTGCCAGCAGCCAAGGTGGGGATAATTCACCCCTCCACTTT.

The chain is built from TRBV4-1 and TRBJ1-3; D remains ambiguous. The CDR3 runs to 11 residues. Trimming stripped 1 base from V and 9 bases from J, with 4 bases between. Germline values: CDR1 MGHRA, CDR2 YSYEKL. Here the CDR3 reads CASSQVGTIYF. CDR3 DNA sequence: TGCGCCAGCAGCCAAGTAGGCACCATATATTTT.

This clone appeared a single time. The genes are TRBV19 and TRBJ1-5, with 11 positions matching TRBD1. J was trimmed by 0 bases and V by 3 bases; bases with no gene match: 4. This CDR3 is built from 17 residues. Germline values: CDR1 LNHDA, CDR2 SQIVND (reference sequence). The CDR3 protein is CASSIRDRGSSNQPQHF. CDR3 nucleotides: TGTGCCAGTAGTATCCGGGACAGGGGGTCTAGCAATCAGCCCCAGCATTTT.

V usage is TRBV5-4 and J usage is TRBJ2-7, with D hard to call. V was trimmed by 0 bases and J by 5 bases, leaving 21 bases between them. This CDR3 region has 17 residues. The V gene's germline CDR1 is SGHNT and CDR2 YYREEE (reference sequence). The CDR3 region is CASSLDGRQALLNEQYF. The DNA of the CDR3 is TGTGCCAGCAGCTTGGATGGACGGCAGGCACTCCTGAACGAGCAGTACTTC.

Here the CDR3 reads CASSLVEHEQYF. CDR3 coding DNA: TGTGCCAGCAGCTTAGTGGAGCACGAGCAGTACTTC. The genes are TRBV11-1 and TRBJ2-7, with D unresolved. This CDR3 comprises 12 residues. V was shortened by 1 base and J by 5 bases, with 6 bases between the two germline ends. CDR1 and CDR2 from the germline V gene are SGHAT and FQDESV (reference sequence).

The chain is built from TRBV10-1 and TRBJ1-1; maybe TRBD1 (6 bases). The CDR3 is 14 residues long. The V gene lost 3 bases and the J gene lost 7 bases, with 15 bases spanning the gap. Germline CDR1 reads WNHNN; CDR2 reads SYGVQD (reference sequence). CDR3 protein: CASSDWGAPLEAFF. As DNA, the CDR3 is TGCGCCAGCAGTGATTGGGGGGCGCCCCTTGAAGCTTTCTTT.

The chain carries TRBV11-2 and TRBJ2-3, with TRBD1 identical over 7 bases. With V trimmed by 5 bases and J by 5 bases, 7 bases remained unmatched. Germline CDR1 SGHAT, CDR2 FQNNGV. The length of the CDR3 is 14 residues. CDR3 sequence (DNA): TGTGCCAGCAGCAGTGACAGGGAATTAGATACGCAGTATTTT. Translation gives CASSSDRELDTQYF.

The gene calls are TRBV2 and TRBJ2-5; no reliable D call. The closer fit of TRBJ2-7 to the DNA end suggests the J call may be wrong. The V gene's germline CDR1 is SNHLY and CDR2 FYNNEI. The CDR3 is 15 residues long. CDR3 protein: CASSEASGLGYEQYF. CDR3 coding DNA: TGTGCCAGCAGTGAAGCTTCCGGATTGGGTTACGAGCAGTACTTC.

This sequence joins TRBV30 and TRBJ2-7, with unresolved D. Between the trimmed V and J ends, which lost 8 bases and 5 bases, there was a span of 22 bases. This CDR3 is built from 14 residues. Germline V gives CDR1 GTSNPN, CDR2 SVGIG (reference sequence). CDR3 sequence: CARGPDPQSHEQYF. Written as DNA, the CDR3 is TGTGCCAGAGGACCGGACCCCCAAAGCCACGAGCAGTACTTC.

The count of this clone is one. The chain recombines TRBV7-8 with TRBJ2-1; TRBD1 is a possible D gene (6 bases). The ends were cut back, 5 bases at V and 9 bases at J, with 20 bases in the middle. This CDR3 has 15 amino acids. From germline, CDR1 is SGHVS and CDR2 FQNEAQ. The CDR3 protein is CASSPRGGGLTEQFF. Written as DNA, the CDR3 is TGTGCCAGCAGCCCCAGAGGGGGTGGGCTCACTGAGCAGTTCTTC.

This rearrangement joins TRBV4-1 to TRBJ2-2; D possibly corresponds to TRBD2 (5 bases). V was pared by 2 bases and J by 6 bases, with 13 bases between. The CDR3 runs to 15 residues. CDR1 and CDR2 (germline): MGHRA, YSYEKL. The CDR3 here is CASSQPLARAGELFF. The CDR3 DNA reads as TGCGCCAGCAGCCAACCTCTAGCTCGAGCCGGGGAGCTGTTTTTT.

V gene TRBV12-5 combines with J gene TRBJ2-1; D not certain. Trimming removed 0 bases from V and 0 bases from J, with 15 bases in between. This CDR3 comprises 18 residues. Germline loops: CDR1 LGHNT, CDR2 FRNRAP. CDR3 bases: TGTGCTAGTGGTTTGGTATCGGATCTGAAAAGCTCCTACAATGAGCAGTTCTTC. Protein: CASGLVSDLKSSYNEQFF.

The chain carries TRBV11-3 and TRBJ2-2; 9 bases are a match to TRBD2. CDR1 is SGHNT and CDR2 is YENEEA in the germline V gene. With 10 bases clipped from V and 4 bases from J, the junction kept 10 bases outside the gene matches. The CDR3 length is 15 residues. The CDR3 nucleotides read TGTGCCAACGGGGTAAGGACTAGCGCCACCGGGGAGCTGTTTTTT. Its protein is CANGVRTSATGELFF.

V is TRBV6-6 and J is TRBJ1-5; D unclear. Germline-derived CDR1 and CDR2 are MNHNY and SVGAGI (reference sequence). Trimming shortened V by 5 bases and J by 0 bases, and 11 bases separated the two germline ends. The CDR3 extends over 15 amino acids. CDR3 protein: CASSPPHFSNQPQHF. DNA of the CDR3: TGTGCCAGCAGTCCCCCGCATTTTAGCAATCAGCCCCAGCATTTT.

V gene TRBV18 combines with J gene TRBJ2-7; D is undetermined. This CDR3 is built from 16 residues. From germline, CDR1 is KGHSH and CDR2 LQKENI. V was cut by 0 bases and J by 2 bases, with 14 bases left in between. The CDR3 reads CASSPPAGPTPYEQYF. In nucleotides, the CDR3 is TGTGCCAGCTCACCACCGGCAGGCCCTACCCCCTACGAGCAGTACTTC.

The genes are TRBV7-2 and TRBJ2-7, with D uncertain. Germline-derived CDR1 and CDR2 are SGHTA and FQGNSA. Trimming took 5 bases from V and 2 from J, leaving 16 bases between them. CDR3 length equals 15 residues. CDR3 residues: CASSPSWTETYEQYF. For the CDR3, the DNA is TGTGCCAGCAGCCCCTCCTGGACCGAGACCTACGAGCAGTACTTC.

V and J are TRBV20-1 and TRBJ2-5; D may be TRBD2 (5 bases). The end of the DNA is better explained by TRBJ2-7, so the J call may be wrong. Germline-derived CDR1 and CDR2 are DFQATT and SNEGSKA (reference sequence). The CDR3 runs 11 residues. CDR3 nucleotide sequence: TGCAGTGCCTCAGGAGGCAACGAGCAGTACTTC. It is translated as CSASGGNEQYF.

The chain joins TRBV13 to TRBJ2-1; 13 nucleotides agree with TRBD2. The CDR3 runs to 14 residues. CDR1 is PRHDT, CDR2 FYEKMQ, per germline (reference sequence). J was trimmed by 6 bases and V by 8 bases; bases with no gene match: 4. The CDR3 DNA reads TGTGCCAGCCAAAGGACTAGCGGGGGCAATGAGCAGTTCTTC. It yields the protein CASQRTSGGNEQFF.

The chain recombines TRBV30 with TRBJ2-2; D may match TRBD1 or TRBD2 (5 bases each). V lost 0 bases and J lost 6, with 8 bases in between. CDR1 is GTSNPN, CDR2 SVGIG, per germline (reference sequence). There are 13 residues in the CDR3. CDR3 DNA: TGTGCCTGGAGTGTTATGGGGGCCGGGGAGCTGTTTTTT. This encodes CAWSVMGAGELFF.

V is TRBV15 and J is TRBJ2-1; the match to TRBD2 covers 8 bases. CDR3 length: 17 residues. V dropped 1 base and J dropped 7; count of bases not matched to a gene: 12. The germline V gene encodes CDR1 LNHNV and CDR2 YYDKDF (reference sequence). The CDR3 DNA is TGTGCCACCAGCAGAGGCGGGAGAGCGGGAGTAGGAAATGAGCAGTTCTTC. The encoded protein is CATSRGGRAGVGNEQFF. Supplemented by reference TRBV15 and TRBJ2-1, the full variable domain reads DAMVIQNPRYQVTQFGKPVTLSCSQTLNHNVMYWYQQKSSQAPKLLFHYYDKDFNNEADTPDNFQSRRPNTSFCFLDIRSPGLGDTAMYLCATSRGGRAGVGNEQFFGPGTRLTVL.

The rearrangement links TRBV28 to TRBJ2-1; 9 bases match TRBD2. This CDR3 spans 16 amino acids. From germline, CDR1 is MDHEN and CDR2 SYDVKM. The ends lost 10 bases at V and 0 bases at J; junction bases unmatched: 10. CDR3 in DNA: TGTGCCACCAGGATCTTTAGCGGGAGCTCCTACAATGAGCAGTTCTTC. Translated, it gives CATRIFSGSSYNEQFF.

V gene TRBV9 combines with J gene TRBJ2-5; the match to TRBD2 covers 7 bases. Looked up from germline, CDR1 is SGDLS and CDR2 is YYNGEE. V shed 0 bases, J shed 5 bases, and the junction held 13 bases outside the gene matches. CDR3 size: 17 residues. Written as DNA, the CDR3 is TGTGCCAGCAGCGTAGACAACCCCTCCGGGGGGTGGGAGACCCAGTACTTC. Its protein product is CASSVDNPSGGWETQYF.

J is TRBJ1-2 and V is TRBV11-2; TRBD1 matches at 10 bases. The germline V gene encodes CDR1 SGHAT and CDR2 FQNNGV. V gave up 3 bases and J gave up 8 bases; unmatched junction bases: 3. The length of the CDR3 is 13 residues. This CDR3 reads CASSFDRGLGYTF. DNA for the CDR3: TGTGCCAGCAGCTTCGACAGGGGGCTAGGCTACACCTTC.

CDR3 sequence: CASRGQWGFSGELFF. The CDR3, as DNA: TGTGCCAGCAGGGGACAGTGGGGGTTCTCCGGGGAGCTGTTTTTT. The chain uses TRBV2 and TRBJ2-2, with 7 bases matching TRBD1. The CDR3 has 15 residues. Trimming took 6 bases from V and 6 from J; bases not matched to a gene: 10. Germline lookup yields CDR1 SNHLY and CDR2 FYNNEI.